One and the same sample provided the 3 T cell receptor beta chains below, sequenced in a study of cytomegalovirus exposure and HLA in healthy donors. The PCR made use of 60 Vbeta and 13 Jbeta primers. Only in-frame clones appear in the TCRdb table, and some are missing; sequencing was by immunoSEQ multiplex PCR. Among 150,000 to 180,000 clones listed, around three quarters were seen once. Sequenced: PBMCs. These receptors were taken from a woman in her 40s in good health and CMV-seronegative.

As DNA, the CDR3 is TGTGCCAGTAGTACCGAACAGGGGGCCACTGAAGCTTTCTTT. It translates to CASSTEQGATEAFF. The rearrangement joins TRBV19 to TRBJ1-1; 9 nucleotides line up with TRBD1. J was trimmed by 4 bases and V by 4 bases; bases with no gene match: 4. The germline V gene has CDR1 LNHDA and CDR2 SQIVND (reference sequence). The CDR3 sequence is 14 residues long.

J is TRBJ1-5 and V is TRBV28, with TRBD1 matching 7 bases. Germline values: CDR1 MDHEN, CDR2 SYDVKM. V trimming: 3 bases; J trimming: 7 bases; junction bases outside the gene matches: 9. The CDR3 is 15 amino acids. The CDR3 nucleotides read TGTGCCAGCAGTTTCTCTGACAGGGTGGAACAGCCCCAGCATTTT. Its translation is CASSFSDRVEQPQHF.

The V gene is TRBV6-6, the J gene TRBJ1-2; 7 bases map to TRBD1. CDR1 is MNHNY, CDR2 SVGAGI, per germline (reference sequence). V shed 6 bases and J 6 bases; nucleotides not matched to a gene: 7. This CDR3 has 13 residues. The chain's CDR3 is CASSQDRSHGYTF. The CDR3 bases are TGTGCCAGCAGCCAGGACAGGTCGCATGGCTACACCTTC.